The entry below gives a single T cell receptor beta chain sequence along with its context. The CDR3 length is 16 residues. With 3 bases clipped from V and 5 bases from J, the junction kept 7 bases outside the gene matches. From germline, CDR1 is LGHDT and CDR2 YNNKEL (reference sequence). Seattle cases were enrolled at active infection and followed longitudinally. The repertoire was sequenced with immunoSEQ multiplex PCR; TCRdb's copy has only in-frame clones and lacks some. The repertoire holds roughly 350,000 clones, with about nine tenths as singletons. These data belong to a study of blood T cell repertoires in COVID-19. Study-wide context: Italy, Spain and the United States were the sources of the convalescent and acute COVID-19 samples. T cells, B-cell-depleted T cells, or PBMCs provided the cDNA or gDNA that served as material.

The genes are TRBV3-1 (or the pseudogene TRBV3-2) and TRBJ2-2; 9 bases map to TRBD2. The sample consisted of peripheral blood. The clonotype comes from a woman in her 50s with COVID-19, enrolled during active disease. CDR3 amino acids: CASSHGSGRGTGELFF. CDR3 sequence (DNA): TGTGCCAGCAGCCATGGTAGCGGGAGAGGTACCGGGGAGCTGTTTTTT.